This TCR beta chain was found in a study of blood T cell repertoires in COVID-19. For the study at large: Acute-phase and convalescent COVID-19 samples originated in the United States, Italy and Spain. Sources were T cells, B-cell-depleted T cells, or PBMCs; the material itself was cDNA or gDNA.

CDR3 length: 15 amino acids. V was clipped by 3 bases and J by 3 bases, with 16 bases between them. Germline V CDR1 and CDR2: SGDLS, YYNGEE. As processed by the authors: By means of reference gene primer amplification, nucleated cell counts were estimated. The method was immunoSEQ multiplex PCR; TCRdb's version includes in-frame clones alone and lacks a portion of them. The DNA was the basis for D and trimming; V, J and clone size are from that table. The sample includes some 220,000 clones, over 80% of them seen just once. Sequencing was carried out using peripheral blood. The TCR originated in a human donor in a cohort sampled during active COVID-19. The V call is TRBV9, the J call TRBJ2-7; D is uncertain. The CDR3 coding sequence is TGTGCCAGCAGCGCAACCGCTAGTACGGGCTACGAGCAGTACTTC. It specifies CASSATASTGYEQYF.